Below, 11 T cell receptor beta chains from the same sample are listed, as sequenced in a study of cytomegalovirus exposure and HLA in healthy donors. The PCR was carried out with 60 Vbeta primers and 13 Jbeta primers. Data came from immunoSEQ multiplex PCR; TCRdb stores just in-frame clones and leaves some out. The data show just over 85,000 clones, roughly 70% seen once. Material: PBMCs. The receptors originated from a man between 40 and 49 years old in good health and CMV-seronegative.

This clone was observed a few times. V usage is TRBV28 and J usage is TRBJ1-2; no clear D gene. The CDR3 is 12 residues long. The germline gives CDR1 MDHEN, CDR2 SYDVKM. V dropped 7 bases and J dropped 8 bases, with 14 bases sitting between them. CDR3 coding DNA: TGTGCCAGCATTAGAGTCCCTATGGGCTACACCTTC. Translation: CASIRVPMGYTF.

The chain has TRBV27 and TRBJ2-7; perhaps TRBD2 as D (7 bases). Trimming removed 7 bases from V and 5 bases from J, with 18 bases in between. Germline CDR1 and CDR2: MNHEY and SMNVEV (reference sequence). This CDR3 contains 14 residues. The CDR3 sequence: CASKGGGEGNEQYF. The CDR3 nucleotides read TGTGCCAGCAAGGGGGGAGGGGAGGGGAACGAGCAGTACTTC.

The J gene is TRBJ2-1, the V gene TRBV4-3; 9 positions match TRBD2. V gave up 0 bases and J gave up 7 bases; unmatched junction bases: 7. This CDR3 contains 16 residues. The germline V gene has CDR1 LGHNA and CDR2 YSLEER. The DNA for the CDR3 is TGCGCCAGCAGCCAAGACGCGGGGGGGGGATATAATGAGCAGTTCTTC. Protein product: CASSQDAGGGYNEQFF.

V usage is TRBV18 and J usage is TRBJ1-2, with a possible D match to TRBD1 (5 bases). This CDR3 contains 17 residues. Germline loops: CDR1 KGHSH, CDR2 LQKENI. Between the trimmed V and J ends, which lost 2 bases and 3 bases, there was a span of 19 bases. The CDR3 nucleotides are TGTGCCAGCTCACCAAGGGGCAGGGAATCCCGGGACTATGGCTACACCTTC. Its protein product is CASSPRGRESRDYGYTF.

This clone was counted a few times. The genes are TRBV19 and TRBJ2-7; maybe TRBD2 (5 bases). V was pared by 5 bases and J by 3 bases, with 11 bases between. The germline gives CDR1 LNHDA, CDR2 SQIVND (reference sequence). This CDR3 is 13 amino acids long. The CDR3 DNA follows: TGTGCCAGTAGTGGGTTAGAGGGCTACGAGCAGTACTTC. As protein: CASSGLEGYEQYF.

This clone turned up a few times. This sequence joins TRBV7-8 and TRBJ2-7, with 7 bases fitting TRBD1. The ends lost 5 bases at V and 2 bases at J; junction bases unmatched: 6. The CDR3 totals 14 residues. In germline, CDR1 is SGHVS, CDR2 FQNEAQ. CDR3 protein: CASSGDRRTYEQYF. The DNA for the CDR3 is TGTGCCAGCAGCGGGGACAGAAGGACCTACGAGCAGTACTTC.

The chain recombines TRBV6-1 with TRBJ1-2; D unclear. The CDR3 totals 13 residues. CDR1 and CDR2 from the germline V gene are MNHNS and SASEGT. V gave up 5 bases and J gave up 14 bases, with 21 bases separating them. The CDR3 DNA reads TGTGCCAGCAGTTCTAGGGTAATTGAGGGCGAAACCTTC. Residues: CASSSRVIEGETF.

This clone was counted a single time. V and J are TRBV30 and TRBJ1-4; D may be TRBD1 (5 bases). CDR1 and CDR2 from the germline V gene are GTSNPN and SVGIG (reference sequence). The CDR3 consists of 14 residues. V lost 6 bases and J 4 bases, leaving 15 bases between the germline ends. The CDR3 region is CACRNSGLNEKLFF. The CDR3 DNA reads TGTGCCTGCAGAAATTCGGGACTTAATGAAAAACTGTTTTTT.

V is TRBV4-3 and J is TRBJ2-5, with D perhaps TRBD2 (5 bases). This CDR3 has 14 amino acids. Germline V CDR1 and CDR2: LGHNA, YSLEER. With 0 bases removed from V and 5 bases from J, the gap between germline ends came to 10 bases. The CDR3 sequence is CASSQDFAGETQYF. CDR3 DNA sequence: TGCGCCAGCAGCCAAGATTTCGCGGGCGAGACCCAGTACTTC.

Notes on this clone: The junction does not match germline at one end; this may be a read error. The CDR3 sequence is CSSSLGQGAYEQYF. The CDR3 DNA sequence: TGTTCCAGCAGCTTAGGACAGGGGGCCTACGAGCAGTACTTC. This chain links TRBV7-9 with TRBJ2-7, with 10 bases fitting TRBD1. Germline V gives CDR1 SEHNR, CDR2 FQNEAQ (reference sequence). CDR3 length: 14 residues.

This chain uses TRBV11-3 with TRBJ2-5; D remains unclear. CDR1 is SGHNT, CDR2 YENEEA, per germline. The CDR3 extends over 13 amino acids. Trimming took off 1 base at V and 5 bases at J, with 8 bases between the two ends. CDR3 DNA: TGTGCCAGCAGCTTAGGCCTACGGGAGACCCAGTACTTC. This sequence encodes CASSLGLRETQYF.